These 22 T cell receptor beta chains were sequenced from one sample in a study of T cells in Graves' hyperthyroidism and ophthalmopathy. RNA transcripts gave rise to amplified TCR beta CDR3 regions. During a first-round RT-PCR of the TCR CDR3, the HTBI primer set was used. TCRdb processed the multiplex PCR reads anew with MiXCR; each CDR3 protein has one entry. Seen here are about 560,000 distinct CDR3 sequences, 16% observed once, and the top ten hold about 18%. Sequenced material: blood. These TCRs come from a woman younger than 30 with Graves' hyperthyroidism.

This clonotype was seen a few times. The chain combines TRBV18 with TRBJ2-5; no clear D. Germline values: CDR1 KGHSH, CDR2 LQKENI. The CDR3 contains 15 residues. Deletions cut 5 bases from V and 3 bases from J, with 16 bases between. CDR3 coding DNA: TGTGCCAGCTCAACGGGCCACATCTCCAAAGAGACCCAGTACTTC. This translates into CASSTGHISKETQYF. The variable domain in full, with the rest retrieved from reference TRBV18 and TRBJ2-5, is NAGVMQNPRHLVRRRGQEARLRCSPMKGHSHVYWYRQLPEEGLKFMVYLQKENIIDESGMPKERFSAEFPKEGPSILRIQQVVRGDSAAYFCASSTGHISKETQYFGPGTRLLVL.

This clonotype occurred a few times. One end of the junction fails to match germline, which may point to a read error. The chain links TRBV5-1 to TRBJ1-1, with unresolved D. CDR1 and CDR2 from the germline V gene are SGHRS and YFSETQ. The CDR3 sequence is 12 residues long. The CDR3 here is CASSSEGTEAFF. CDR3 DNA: TGTGCCAGCAGCTCGGAAGGGACTGAAGCTTTCTTT.

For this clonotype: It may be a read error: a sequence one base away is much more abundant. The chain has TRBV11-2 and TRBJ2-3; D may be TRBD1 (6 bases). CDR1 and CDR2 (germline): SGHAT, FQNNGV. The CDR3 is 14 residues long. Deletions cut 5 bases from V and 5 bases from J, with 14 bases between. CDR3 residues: CASSPWGLRDTQYF. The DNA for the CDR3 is TGTGCCAGCAGCCCCTGGGGGCTAAGAGATACGCAGTATTTT.

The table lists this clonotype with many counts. Here the CDR3 DNA reads TGTGCCAGCAGCCGCCCCGGGACGGGGACGTCCGGGGAGCTGTTTTTT. It encodes CASSRPGTGTSGELFF. The chain carries TRBV3-1 and TRBJ2-2; D possibly uses TRBD1 or TRBD2 (5 bases each). This CDR3 spans 16 amino acids. V lost 4 bases and J 6 bases, leaving 18 bases between the germline ends. Germline CDR1 LGHDT, CDR2 YNNKEL (reference sequence).

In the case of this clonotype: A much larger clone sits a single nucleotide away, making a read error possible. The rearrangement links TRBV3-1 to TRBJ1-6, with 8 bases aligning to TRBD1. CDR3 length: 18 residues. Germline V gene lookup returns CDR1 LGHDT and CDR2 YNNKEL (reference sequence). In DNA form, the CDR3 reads TGTGCCAGCAGCTTCCCGACAGGGGCAAGCTCCTATAATCCACCCCTCCACTTT. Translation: CASSFPTGASSYNPPLHF.

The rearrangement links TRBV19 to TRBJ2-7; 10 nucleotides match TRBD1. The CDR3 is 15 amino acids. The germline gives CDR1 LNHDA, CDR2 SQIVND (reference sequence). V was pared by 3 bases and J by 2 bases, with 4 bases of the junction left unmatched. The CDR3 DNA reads TGTGCCAGTAGTATCGCCGGGACAGGGGCCTACGAGCAGTACTTC. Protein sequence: CASSIAGTGAYEQYF.

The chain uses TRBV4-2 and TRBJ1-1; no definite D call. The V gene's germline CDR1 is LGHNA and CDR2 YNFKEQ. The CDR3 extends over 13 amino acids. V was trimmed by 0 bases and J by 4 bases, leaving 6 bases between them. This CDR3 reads CASSQDTATEAFF. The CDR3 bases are TGTGCCAGCAGCCAAGATACGGCCACTGAAGCTTTCTTT.

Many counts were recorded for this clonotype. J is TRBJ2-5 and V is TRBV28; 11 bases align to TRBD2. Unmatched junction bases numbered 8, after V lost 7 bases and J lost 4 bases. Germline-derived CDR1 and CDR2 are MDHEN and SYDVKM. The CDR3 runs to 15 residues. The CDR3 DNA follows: TGTGCCAGCAAGTTACTAGCGGGAGTCGGAGAGACCCAGTACTTC. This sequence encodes CASKLLAGVGETQYF.

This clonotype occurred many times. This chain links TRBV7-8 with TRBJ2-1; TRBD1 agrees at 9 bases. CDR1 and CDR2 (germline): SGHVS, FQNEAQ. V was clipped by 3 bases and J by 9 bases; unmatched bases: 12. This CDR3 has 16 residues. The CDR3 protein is CASSFGAGQGVFEQFF. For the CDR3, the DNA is TGTGCCAGCAGCTTCGGGGCGGGACAGGGTGTTTTTGAGCAGTTCTTC.

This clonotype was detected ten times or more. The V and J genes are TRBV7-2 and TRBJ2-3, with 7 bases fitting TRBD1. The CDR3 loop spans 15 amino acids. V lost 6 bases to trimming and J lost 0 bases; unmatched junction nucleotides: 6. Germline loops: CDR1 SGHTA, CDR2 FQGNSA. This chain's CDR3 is CASRTRGLSTDTQYF. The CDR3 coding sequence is TGTGCCAGCAGGACGAGGGGGCTGAGCACAGATACGCAGTATTTT. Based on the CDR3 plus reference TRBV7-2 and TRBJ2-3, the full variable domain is GAGVSQSPSNKVTEKGKDVELRCDPISGHTALYWYRQSLGQGLEFLIYFQGNSAPDKSGLPSDRFSAERTGGSVSTLTIQRTQQEDSAVYLCASRTRGLSTDTQYFGPGTRLTVL.

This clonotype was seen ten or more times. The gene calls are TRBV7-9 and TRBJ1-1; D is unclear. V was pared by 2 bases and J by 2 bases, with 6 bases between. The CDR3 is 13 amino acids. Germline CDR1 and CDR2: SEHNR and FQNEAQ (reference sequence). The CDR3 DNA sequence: TGTGCCAGCAGCTTATCGGTTAACACTGAAGCTTTCTTT. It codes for CASSLSVNTEAFF.

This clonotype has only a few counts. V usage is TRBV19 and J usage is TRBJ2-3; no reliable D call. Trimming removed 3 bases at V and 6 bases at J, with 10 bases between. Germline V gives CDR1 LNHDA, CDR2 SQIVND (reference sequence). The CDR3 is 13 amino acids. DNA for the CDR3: TGTGCCAGTAGTATCAGTAGGGCCGATACGCAGTATTTT. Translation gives CASSISRADTQYF.

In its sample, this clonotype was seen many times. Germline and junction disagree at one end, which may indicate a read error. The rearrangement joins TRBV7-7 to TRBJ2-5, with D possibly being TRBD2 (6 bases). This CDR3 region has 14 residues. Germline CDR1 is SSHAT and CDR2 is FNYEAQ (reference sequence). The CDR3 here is CASSPQGGGETQYF. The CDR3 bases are TGTGCTAGCAGCCCCCAGGGAGGTGGAGAGACCCAGTACTTC. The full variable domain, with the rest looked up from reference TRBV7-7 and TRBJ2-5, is GAGVSQSPRYKVTKRGQDVTLRCDPISSHATLYWYQQALGQGPEFLTYFNYEAQPDKSGLPSDRFSAERPEGSISTLTIQRTEQRDSAMYRCASSPQGGGETQYFGPGTRLLVL.

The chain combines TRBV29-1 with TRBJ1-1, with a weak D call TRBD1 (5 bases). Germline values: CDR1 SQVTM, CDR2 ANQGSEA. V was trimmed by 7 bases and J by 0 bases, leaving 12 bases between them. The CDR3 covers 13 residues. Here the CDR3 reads CSGGTAMNTEAFF. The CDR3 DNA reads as TGCAGCGGTGGGACCGCTATGAACACTGAAGCTTTCTTT.

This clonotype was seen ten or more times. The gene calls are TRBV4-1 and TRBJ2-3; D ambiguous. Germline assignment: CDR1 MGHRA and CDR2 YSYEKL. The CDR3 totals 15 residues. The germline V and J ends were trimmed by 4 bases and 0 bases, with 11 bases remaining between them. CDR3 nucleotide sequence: TGCGCCAGCAGCCGTCCAGATAGTAGCACAGATACGCAGTATTTT. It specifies CASSRPDSSTDTQYF.

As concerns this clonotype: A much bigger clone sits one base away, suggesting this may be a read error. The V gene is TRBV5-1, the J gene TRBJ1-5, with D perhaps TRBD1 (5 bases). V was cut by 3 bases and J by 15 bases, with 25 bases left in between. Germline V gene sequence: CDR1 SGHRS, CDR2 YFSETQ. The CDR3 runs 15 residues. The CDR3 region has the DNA TGCGCCAGCAGCTCCCTCCGGGACGCCGACCCCACCCTGCATTTT. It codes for CASSSLRDADPTLHF.

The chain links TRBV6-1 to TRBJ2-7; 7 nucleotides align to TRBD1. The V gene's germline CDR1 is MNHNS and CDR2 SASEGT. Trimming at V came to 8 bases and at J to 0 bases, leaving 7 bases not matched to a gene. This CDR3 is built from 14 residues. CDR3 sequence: CASRLTGSSYEQYF. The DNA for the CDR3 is TGTGCCAGCCGCCTGACAGGGAGCTCCTACGAGCAGTACTTC.

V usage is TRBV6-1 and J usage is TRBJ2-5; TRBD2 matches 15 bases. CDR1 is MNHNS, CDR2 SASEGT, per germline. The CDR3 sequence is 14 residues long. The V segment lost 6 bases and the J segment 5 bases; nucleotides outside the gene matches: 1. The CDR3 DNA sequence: TGTGCCAGCAGCGGGACTAGCGGGGGGGAGACCCAGTACTTC. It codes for CASSGTSGGETQYF.

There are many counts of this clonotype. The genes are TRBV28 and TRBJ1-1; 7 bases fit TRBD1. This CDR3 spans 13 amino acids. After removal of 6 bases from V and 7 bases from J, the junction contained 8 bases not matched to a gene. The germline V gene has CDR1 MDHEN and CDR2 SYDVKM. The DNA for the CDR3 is TGTGCCAGCAGCGCGGGTCAGGGGGATGAAGCTTTCTTT. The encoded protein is CASSAGQGDEAFF. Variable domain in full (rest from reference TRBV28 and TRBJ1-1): DVKVTQSSRYLVKRTGEKVFLECVQDMDHENMFWYRQDPGLGLRLIYFSYDVKMKEKGDIPEGYSVSREKKERFSLILESASTNQTSMYLCASSAGQGDEAFFGQGTRLTVV.

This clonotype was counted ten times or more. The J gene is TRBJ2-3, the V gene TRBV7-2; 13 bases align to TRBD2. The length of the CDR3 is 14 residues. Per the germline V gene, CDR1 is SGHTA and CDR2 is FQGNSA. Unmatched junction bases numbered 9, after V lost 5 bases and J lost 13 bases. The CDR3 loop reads CASSLRTSGSGKYF. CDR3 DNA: TGTGCCAGCAGCCTCAGGACTAGCGGGAGCGGGAAGTATTTT.

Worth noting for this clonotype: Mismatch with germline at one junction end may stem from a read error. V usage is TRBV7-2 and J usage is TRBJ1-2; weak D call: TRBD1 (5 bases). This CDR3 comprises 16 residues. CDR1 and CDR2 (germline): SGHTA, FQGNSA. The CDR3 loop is CASSFPSSRGAYGCTF. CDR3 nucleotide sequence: TGTGCCAGCAGCTTCCCGTCCTCCCGCGGGGCCTATGGCTGCACCTTC.

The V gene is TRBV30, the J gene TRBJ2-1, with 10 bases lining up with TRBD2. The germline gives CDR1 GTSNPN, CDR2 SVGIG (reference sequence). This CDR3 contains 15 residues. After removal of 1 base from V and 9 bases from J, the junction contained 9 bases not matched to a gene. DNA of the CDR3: TGTGCCTGGAGTGGTCTAGCGGGAGAGGTGGGTGAGCAGTTCTTC. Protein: CAWSGLAGEVGEQFF.